Listed here are 25 T cell receptor beta chains from one sample, sequenced in a study of graft-versus-host responses after intestinal transplantation (dated by TCRdb to about 2021). To prepare the library, the immunoSEQ multiplex PCR assay was applied. TCRdb mirrors the immuneACCESS table, restricted to in-frame sequences. Some clones are absent from its copies; in checked studies, under half trace to an unresolved V gene, and the reason for the others is unknown. A total of around 100,000 clones appear in this sample, roughly nine tenths of them only once. The biggest ten clones account for roughly 0.9% of the sample. Reading the label with the study, this specimen's time point is: cells obtained before transplantation from donor or recipient. Antigens for these TCRs are unknown. The sample was unstimulated CD4+ T cells sorted from spleen or lymph node cells, taken before intestinal transplant. Source of these receptors: a human donor who received an intestinal transplant.

This chain uses TRBV2 with TRBJ1-5; 9 positions match TRBD1. V shed 10 bases, J shed 6 bases, and the junction held 7 bases outside the gene matches. CDR1 is SNHLY, CDR2 FYNNEI, per germline. CDR3 length: 13 residues. In DNA, the CDR3 is TGTGCCACCCGGGACAGGGAAGGTCAGCCCCAGCATTTT. Protein: CATRDREGQPQHF.

The chain links TRBV5-4 to TRBJ2-5; D is undetermined. This CDR3 spans 13 amino acids. V shed 1 base and J shed 1 base, with 5 bases lying between them. CDR1 SGHNT and CDR2 YYREEE come from the germline V gene (reference sequence). CDR3: CASSLRFQETQYF. The CDR3 DNA follows: TGTGCCAGCAGCTTGCGGTTCCAAGAGACCCAGTACTTC.

This clone occurred once. This chain connects TRBV28 to TRBJ2-7, with D uncertain. CDR3 length equals 13 residues. V was cut by 6 bases and J by 12 bases, with 21 bases left in between. Germline values: CDR1 MDHEN, CDR2 SYDVKM. CDR3 in DNA: TGTGCCAGCAGCCCGCTGCCTCGCTCGGTTGGGTACTTC. Protein product: CASSPLPRSVGYF. Full variable domain (rest looked up from reference TRBV28 and TRBJ2-7): DVKVTQSSRYLVKRTGEKVFLECVQDMDHENMFWYRQDPGLGLRLIYFSYDVKMKEKGDIPEGYSVSREKKERFSLILESASTNQTSMYLCASSPLPRSVGYFGPGTRLTVT.

The chain couples TRBV4-2 to TRBJ1-5, with TRBD1 matching 7 bases. Germline CDR1 is LGHNA and CDR2 is YNFKEQ. The CDR3 sequence is 14 residues long. After removal of 5 bases from V and 5 bases from J, the junction contained 6 bases not matched to a gene. The DNA of the CDR3 is TGTGCCAGCAGCGACAGGGAGGGAGATCAGCCCCAGCATTTT. It specifies CASSDREGDQPQHF.

This rearrangement joins TRBV19 to TRBJ2-1, with 11 bases identical to TRBD2. This CDR3 is 17 amino acids long. Looked up from germline, CDR1 is LNHDA and CDR2 is SQIVND (reference sequence). Trimming took 2 bases from V and 4 from J; bases not matched to a gene: 7. CDR3 region: CASSIKASGGTYNEQFF. The DNA for the CDR3 is TGTGCCAGTAGTATAAAGGCTAGCGGGGGGACATACAATGAGCAGTTCTTC. The full variable domain, its missing parts supplied by reference TRBV19 and TRBJ2-1, is DGGITQSPKYLFRKEGQNVTLSCEQNLNHDAMYWYRQDPGQGLRLIYYSQIVNDFQKGDIAEGYSVSREKKESFPLTVTSAQKNPTAFYLCASSIKASGGTYNEQFFGPGTRLTVL.

The chain employs TRBV7-3 and TRBJ2-1, with 9 bases aligning to TRBD1. Per germline, CDR1 SGHTA and CDR2 FQGTGA. This CDR3 has 16 amino acids. Trimming took 5 bases from V and 5 from J; bases not matched to a gene: 10. CDR3 DNA sequence: TGTGCCAGCAGCCTCCCGCCGGGACAGGGAAACAATGAGCAGTTCTTC. Translation gives CASSLPPGQGNNEQFF.

The chain links TRBV7-6 to TRBJ1-3; D not certain. Deletions cut 0 bases from V and 0 bases from J, with 9 bases between. This CDR3 contains 16 residues. CDR1 SGHVS and CDR2 FNYEAQ come from the germline V gene. CDR3 sequence (DNA): TGTGCCAGCAGCTTAGCGCGGGGATTCTCTGGAAACACCATATATTTT. Translated: CASSLARGFSGNTIYF.

CDR3 amino acids: CASSGPGRVYNEQFF. CDR3 coding DNA: TGTGCCAGCAGTGGGCCAGGTAGAGTCTACAATGAGCAGTTCTTC. The chain uses TRBV6-5 and TRBJ2-1; D not resolved. CDR3 length: 15 residues. CDR1 MNHEY and CDR2 SVGAGI come from the germline V gene. V lost 5 bases and J lost 3, with 14 bases in between.

V and J are TRBV5-4 and TRBJ2-1; D call uncertain. The ends were cut back, 1 base at V and 1 base at J, with 3 bases in the middle. Germline lookup yields CDR1 SGHNT and CDR2 YYREEE (reference sequence). CDR3 length: 13 amino acids. The CDR3 DNA reads as TGTGCCAGCAGCTTGACATCCTACAATGAGCAGTTCTTC. The encoded protein is CASSLTSYNEQFF.

Only one count was recorded for this clone. The CDR3 loop is CASSSLATRPGTEQFF. The CDR3 DNA is TGCGCCAGCAGCTCGCTAGCAACCCGGCCTGGGACCGAGCAGTTCTTC. V and J are TRBV5-1 and TRBJ2-1; D is perhaps TRBD1 or TRBD2 (5 bases each). Germline CDR1 SGHRS, CDR2 YFSETQ. This CDR3 comprises 16 residues. Between the trimmed V and J ends, which lost 3 bases and 10 bases, there was a span of 23 bases. Full variable domain (rest looked up from reference TRBV5-1 and TRBJ2-1): KAGVTQTPRYLIKTRGQQVTLSCSPISGHRSVSWYQQTPGQGLQFLFEYFSETQRNKGNFPGRFSGRQFSNSRSEMNVSTLELGDSALYLCASSSLATRPGTEQFFGPGTRLTVL.

The CDR3 is CARGLQETQYF. DNA for the CDR3: TGTGCGAGGGGGCTCCAAGAGACCCAGTACTTC. The J gene is TRBJ2-5, the V gene TRBV12-2; no DNA check was done on the table's D call, TRBD1. TRBV12-2 is recorded as a pseudogene. The CDR3 spans 11 residues.

This clone was observed a single time. The chain has TRBV11-2 and TRBJ1-2; D gene ambiguous. The CDR3 length is 16 residues. Per germline, CDR1 SGHAT and CDR2 FQNNGV. Trimming cost V 6 bases and J 0 bases, with 17 bases left between them. The CDR3 sequence is CASSPGLGTTNYGYTF. The CDR3 bases are TGTGCCAGCAGTCCCGGTCTGGGCACCACTAACTATGGCTACACCTTC.

In regard to this clone: The same CDR3 also results from other DNA sequences found in this sample. The V gene is TRBV6-6, the J gene TRBJ2-5; maybe TRBD2 (6 bases). V was clipped by 6 bases and J by 5 bases, with 16 bases between them. CDR3 length: 14 amino acids. From germline, CDR1 is MNHNY and CDR2 SVGAGI (reference sequence). The CDR3 loop is CASRSGGGHETQYF. The CDR3 DNA reads TGTGCCAGCAGATCTGGGGGAGGACATGAGACCCAGTACTTC.

V and J are TRBV10-3 and TRBJ2-1; the match to TRBD1 covers 7 bases. CDR3 length equals 11 residues. J was trimmed by 10 bases and V by 5 bases; bases with no gene match: 2. Germline V gene sequence: CDR1 ENHRY, CDR2 SYGVKD. The CDR3 sequence: CAISIRGEQFF. CDR3 in DNA: TGTGCCATCAGTATCAGGGGGGAGCAGTTCTTC.

This clone was counted between two and nine times. The chain links TRBV11-1 to TRBJ2-7, with 7 bases identical to TRBD2. Germline lookup yields CDR1 SGHAT and CDR2 FQDESV (reference sequence). There are 12 residues in the CDR3. J was trimmed by 6 bases and V by 2 bases; bases with no gene match: 1. CDR3 sequence: CASSLWEGEQYF. DNA for the CDR3: TGTGCCAGCAGCTTATGGGAGGGCGAGCAGTACTTC.

The V and J genes are TRBV5-1 and TRBJ2-3, with TRBD2 identical over 10 bases. Germline V gene lookup returns CDR1 SGHRS and CDR2 YFSETQ. V shed 4 bases and J 4 bases; nucleotides not matched to a gene: 6. CDR3 length: 15 amino acids. The CDR3 sequence: CASSSSGGYADTQYF. The DNA of the CDR3 is TGCGCCAGCAGCAGTAGCGGGGGGTACGCAGATACGCAGTATTTT.

J is TRBJ2-5 and V is TRBV5-1, with D unclear. Trimming left V 0 bases short and J 4 bases short, with 16 bases between. Germline CDR1 reads SGHRS; CDR2 reads YFSETQ. The CDR3 length is 16 residues. CDR3 sequence (DNA): TGCGCCAGCAGCTTGGGCTCTGGGTCATTGGGAGAGACCCAGTACTTC. This sequence encodes CASSLGSGSLGETQYF.

The chain couples TRBV5-5 to TRBJ1-2; no clear D gene. The germline CDR1 and CDR2 sequences are SGHKS and YYEKEE (reference sequence). The CDR3 spans 13 residues. The germline V and J ends were trimmed by 2 bases and 2 bases, with 7 bases remaining between them. The CDR3 region is CASSLYQNYGYTF. In DNA form, the CDR3 reads TGTGCCAGCAGCTTATATCAGAACTATGGCTACACCTTC.

V is TRBV5-6 and J is TRBJ1-5; D not resolved. V lost 0 bases to trimming and J lost 7 bases, with 5 bases between them. Per germline, CDR1 SGHDT and CDR2 YYEEEE. This CDR3 comprises 12 residues. CDR3 residues: CASSLDGQPQHF. DNA of the CDR3: TGTGCCAGCAGCTTGGATGGGCAGCCCCAGCATTTT.

The V call is TRBV19, the J call TRBJ2-1; D call uncertain. The CDR3 extends over 13 amino acids. CDR1 LNHDA and CDR2 SQIVND come from the germline V gene (reference sequence). The V and J ends lost 1 base and 2 bases respectively, with 3 bases between them. The CDR3, as DNA: TGTGCCAGTAGTATAGCGACCTACAATGAGCAGTTCTTC. It codes for CASSIATYNEQFF.

The V and J genes are TRBV5-1 and TRBJ2-4; the D gene is possibly TRBD2 (6 bases). The V gene's germline CDR1 is SGHRS and CDR2 YFSETQ. V dropped 3 bases and J dropped 6 bases, with 13 bases sitting between them. The CDR3 runs 14 residues. The CDR3 region is CASSYGQEGNIQYF. In nucleotides, the CDR3 is TGCGCCAGCAGCTACGGCCAGGAGGGAAACATTCAGTACTTC. Combining the CDR3 with reference TRBV5-1 and TRBJ2-4 gives the whole variable domain KAGVTQTPRYLIKTRGQQVTLSCSPISGHRSVSWYQQTPGQGLQFLFEYFSETQRNKGNFPGRFSGRQFSNSRSEMNVSTLELGDSALYLCASSYGQEGNIQYFGAGTRLSVL.

The CDR3 is CASSLGLSGASTDTQYF. The CDR3 DNA is TGTGCCAGCAGCTTAGGCCTTAGCGGAGCTAGCACAGATACGCAGTATTTT. The V gene is TRBV13, the J gene TRBJ2-3, with TRBD2 as a possible D gene (6 bases). V was cut by 0 bases and J by 0 bases, with 13 bases left in between. Germline V lookup: CDR1 PRHDT, CDR2 FYEKMQ (reference sequence). The CDR3 loop spans 17 amino acids.

A few counts support this clone. This rearrangement joins TRBV6-6 to TRBJ1-2; 8 bases align to TRBD1. The CDR3 consists of 15 residues. Germline V CDR1 and CDR2: MNHNY, SVGAGI (reference sequence). Trimming cost V 4 bases and J 0 bases; bases outside gene matches: 4. In DNA, the CDR3 is TGTGCCAGCAGTTTCGGGACAGGATCTAACTATGGCTACACCTTC. Its protein product is CASSFGTGSNYGYTF.

The chain combines TRBV5-1 with TRBJ2-1; 9 bases map to TRBD2. Germline trimming cut 1 base from V and 2 bases from J; bases unmatched to any gene: 1. Germline V gene sequence: CDR1 SGHRS, CDR2 YFSETQ. This CDR3 comprises 15 residues. In DNA, the CDR3 is TGCGCCAGCAGCTTGCTAGCGGGGCCCTACAATGAGCAGTTCTTC. Translating it yields CASSLLAGPYNEQFF.

This clone was found once. This chain links TRBV7-6 with TRBJ2-5; D gene ambiguous. Trimming pared 1 base from V and 6 bases from J, leaving 9 bases between. The CDR3 consists of 13 residues. Germline assignment: CDR1 SGHVS and CDR2 FNYEAQ. CDR3 bases: TGTGCCAGCAGCTTAGGACCCAAGAAGACCCAGTACTTC. Protein sequence: CASSLGPKKTQYF.